This TCR beta chain was sequenced for a study of shared clonotypes between healthy human individuals. This CDR3 is 13 amino acids long. CDR1 and CDR2 from the germline V gene are SGDLS and YYNGEE. V was pared by 0 bases and J by 6 bases, with 6 bases between. This clone showed up just a few times. Different DNA sequences within this sample yield the same CDR3. The table came from immunoSEQ multiplex PCR; TCRdb's copy has only in-frame clones and leaves some out. The sample shows under 2.5 million clones, roughly 92% of them seen only once. The sample taken for sequencing was naive CD4+ T cells from PBMCs. Indicated subset: CD45RA+ positively selected. V and J are TRBV9 and TRBJ2-2, with unresolved D. This clonotype was obtained from a man aged 18 to 29 in good health. Some clones in this sample may be carry-over from other donors' samples. DNA for the CDR3: TGTGCCAGCAGCGTAGGTCCGTCCGGGGAGCTGTTTTTT. This encodes CASSVGPSGELFF.